The rows below give T cell receptor beta chains drawn from one sample of a study of ipilimumab plus nivolumab after autologous stem cell transplantation. This table comes from immunoSEQ multiplex PCR, and its TCRdb copy is limited to in-frame clones, with some not included. The table includes a few thousand clones, around two thirds detected once. The specimen was PBMCs, collected in a trial of ipilimumab plus nivolumab as post-transplant consolidation. These receptors were taken from a male donor with multiple myeloma. CDR3s include the opening cysteine and the closing phenylalanine or tryptophan. The order of the fields is CDR3 DNA, CDR3 protein, J gene, V gene, D gene, clone size. A D gene is named only where the DNA matches it firmly. Clone size is stated in some rows and not others, as once, few, many or a class when expanded.

TGTGCCAGCAGCTGGGGACTAGCGTCTAGCACAGATACGCAGTATTTT | CASSWGLASSTDTQYF | TRBJ2-3 | TRBV7-9 | TRBD2 | once
TGTGCCAGCAGCCCCAATAACTACGAGCAGTACTTC | CASSPNNYEQYF | TRBJ2-7 | TRBV7-2 | . | .
TGTGCCAGCAGCCAAGGCTCCCGGGGACAGGGATTTTTTGATACGCAGTATTTT | CASSQGSRGQGFFDTQYF | TRBJ2-3 | TRBV11-2 | TRBD1 | .
TGTGCCAGCAGCGTATGGGACACGTCTGGCTATGGCTACACCTTC | CASSVWDTSGYGYTF | TRBJ1-2 | TRBV9 | . | .
TGTGCCAGCAGCACACAGGTCACTGAAGCTTTCTTT | CASSTQVTEAFF | TRBJ1-1 | TRBV5-5 | . | .
TGTGCCAGCAGCTTAGTTAGCAATCAGCCCCAGCATTTT | CASSLVSNQPQHF | TRBJ1-5 | TRBV7-8 | . | .
TGTGCCAGCAGTTTTACGAAGAACACTGAAGCTTTCTTT | CASSFTKNTEAFF | TRBJ1-1 | TRBV28 | . | .